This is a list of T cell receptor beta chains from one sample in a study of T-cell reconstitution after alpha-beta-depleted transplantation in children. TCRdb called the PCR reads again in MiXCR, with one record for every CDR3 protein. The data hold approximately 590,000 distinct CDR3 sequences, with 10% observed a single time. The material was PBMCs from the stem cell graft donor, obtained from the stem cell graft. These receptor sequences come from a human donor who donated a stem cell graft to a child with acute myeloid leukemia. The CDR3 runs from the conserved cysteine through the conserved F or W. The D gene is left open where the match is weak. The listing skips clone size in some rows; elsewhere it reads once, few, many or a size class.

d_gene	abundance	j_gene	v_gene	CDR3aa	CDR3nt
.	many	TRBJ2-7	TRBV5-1	CASSGRHEQYF	TGCGCCAGCAGCGGGAGACACGAGCAGTACTTC
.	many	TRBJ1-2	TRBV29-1	CSVDQGKNYGYTF	TGCAGCGTTGACCAGGGGAAGAACTATGGCTACACCTTC
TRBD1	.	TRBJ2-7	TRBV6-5	CASSYGQGIEQYF	TGTGCCAGCAGTTATGGACAGGGAATCGAGCAGTACTTC
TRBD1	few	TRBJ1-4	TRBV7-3	CASSSGPGTGREKLFF	TGTGCCAGCAGCTCCGGTCCCGGGACAGGCCGGGAAAAACTGTTTTTT
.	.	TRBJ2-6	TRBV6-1	CASTAPGTGANVLTF	TGTGCCAGCACCGCTCCAGGTACCGGGGCCAACGTCCTGACTTTC
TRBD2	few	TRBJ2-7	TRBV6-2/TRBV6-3	CASSQTGLAGQGKQYF	TGTGCCAGCAGCCAAACGGGACTAGCGGGTCAAGGGAAGCAGTACTTC
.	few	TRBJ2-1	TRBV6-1	CASSALSSYEQFF	TGTGCCAGCAGTGCTTTATCCTCTTATGAGCAGTTCTTC
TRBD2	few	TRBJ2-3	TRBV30	CAWGRVAGNTDTQYF	TGTGCCTGGGGGAGGGTAGCGGGAAACACAGATACGCAGTATTTT
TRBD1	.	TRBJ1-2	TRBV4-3	CASSQTDRGRDGYTF	TGCGCCAGCAGCCAGACGGACAGGGGCCGAGATGGCTACACCTTC
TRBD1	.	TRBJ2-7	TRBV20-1	CSAQRTGQREQYF	TGCAGTGCTCAGCGGACAGGGCAACGGGAGCAGTACTTC
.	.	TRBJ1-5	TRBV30	CAWSSTSGRAQHF	TGTGCCTGGAGCTCTACCTCCGGAAGAGCCCAGCATTTT
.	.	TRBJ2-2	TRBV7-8	CASSLGPFLGELFF	TGTGCCAGCAGCTTAGGTCCTTTCCTCGGGGAGCTGTTTTTT